This TCR beta chain was sequenced for a study of T-cell reconstitution after alpha-beta-depleted transplantation in children. Between the trimmed V and J ends, which lost 0 bases and 2 bases, there was a span of 15 bases. Germline-derived CDR1 and CDR2 are SGHDN and FVKESK. The CDR3 covers 17 residues. The library targeted TCRbeta and was prepared with unique molecular identifiers. TCRdb independently ran MiXCR on the PCR reads; one entry per CDR3 protein. The table includes around 490,000 distinct CDR3 sequences, 11% detected once. In its sample, this clonotype was seen a few times. The TCR sequence derives from a female patient aged 2-9 years who had a stem cell transplant for aplastic anemia, so the T cells may come from the graft donor. Sequenced material: PBMCs, mostly from graft donor cells, taken 180 days after TCRalphabeta/CD19-depleted stem cell transplant. The chain employs TRBV14 and TRBJ2-3; D is unclear. The CDR3 loop is CASSQDRAGFNTDTQYF. Written as DNA, the CDR3 is TGTGCCAGCAGCCAAGATCGGGCCGGGTTCAACACAGATACGCAGTATTTT.